This T cell receptor beta chain was obtained from a study of vaccination and CD4 T cells after COVID-19. Overall study context: Some control cultures received a CEFX pool, which served as the positive control. Others received an HIV-1 Nef pool or no peptide.

The CDR3 loop spans 13 amino acids. Trimming cost V 6 bases and J 5 bases; bases outside gene matches: 7. CDR1 is DFQATT, CDR2 SNEGSKA, per germline (reference sequence). Described treatment: approximately nine-day PBMC culture with coronavirus spike peptide pools or control peptides (ViraFEST assay). Following culture for more than eight days, CD4+ T cells were isolated by negative selection. Comment on this clonotype: Its antigen is not identified.

Cultured CD4+ T cells had their DNA profiled by the Oncomine TCR Beta short-read assay. Genomic DNA extraction was carried out from cultured CD4+ T cells. TCRdb itself ran the PCR reads through MiXCR, one entry per CDR3 protein. The table has about 11,000 distinct CDR3 sequences, approximately 50% seen once. Findings and caveats of the study: Convalescent patients displayed spike mono-reactivity in 304 of 307 vaccine-specific clones.

The chain uses TRBV20-1 and TRBJ1-1; 9 nucleotides align to TRBD1. The source is a human donor who had recovered from COVID-19. Material: CD4+ T cells from blood, cultured in vitro. The CDR3: CSASTGGGTEAFF. CDR3 coding DNA: TGCAGTGCGAGTACAGGGGGCGGAACTGAAGCTTTCTTT.